This note documents a single T cell receptor beta chain sequence. The data were taken from a study of blood T cell repertoires in COVID-19. Across the study: There were acute and convalescent COVID-19 samples, and they came from the United States, Italy and Spain. Nucleic acid was either cDNA or gDNA, and it came from T cells, B-cell-depleted T cells, or PBMCs.

The germline gives CDR1 SGHNT, CDR2 YYREEE (reference sequence). V lost 4 bases and J lost 4; bases outside the gene matches: 10. The CDR3 consists of 17 residues. Assay: immunoSEQ multiplex PCR; the TCRdb copy retains only in-frame clones and omits some. The table has 62,000 or so clones, about 80% seen once. J is TRBJ2-1 and V is TRBV5-4; 11 nucleotides match TRBD2. The sequencing input was peripheral blood. The clonotype was recovered from a man aged 55 to 70 with COVID-19, enrolled during active disease. Here the CDR3 reads CASSPRLAGGLYNEQFF. CDR3 DNA sequence: TGTGCCAGCAGCCCCCGGCTAGCGGGGGGCTTATACAATGAGCAGTTCTTC.